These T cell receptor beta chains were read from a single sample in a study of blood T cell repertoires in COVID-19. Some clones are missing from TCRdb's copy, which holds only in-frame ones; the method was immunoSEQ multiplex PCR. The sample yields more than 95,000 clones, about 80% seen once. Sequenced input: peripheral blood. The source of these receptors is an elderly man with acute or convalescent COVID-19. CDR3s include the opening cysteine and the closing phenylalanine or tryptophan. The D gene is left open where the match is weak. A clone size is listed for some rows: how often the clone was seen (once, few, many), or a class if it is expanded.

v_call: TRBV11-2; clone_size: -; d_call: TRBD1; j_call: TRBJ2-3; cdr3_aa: CASSLDLRRGTDTQYF; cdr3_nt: TGTGCCAGCAGCTTAGATCTACGCAGGGGGACAGATACGCAGTATTTT
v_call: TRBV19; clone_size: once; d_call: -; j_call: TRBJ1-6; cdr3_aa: CASSILSELGGRSPLHF; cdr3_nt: TGTGCCAGTAGTATTCTATCCGAACTCGGAGGAAGATCACCCCTCCACTTT
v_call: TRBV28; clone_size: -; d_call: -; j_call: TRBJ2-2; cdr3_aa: CASSARELVHGELFF; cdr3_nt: TGTGCCAGCAGTGCACGGGAACTAGTGCACGGGGAGCTGTTTTTT
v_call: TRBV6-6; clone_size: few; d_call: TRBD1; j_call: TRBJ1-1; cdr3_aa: CASSYGGQGGTEAFF; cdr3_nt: TGTGCCAGCAGTTACGGAGGACAGGGGGGCACTGAAGCTTTCTTT
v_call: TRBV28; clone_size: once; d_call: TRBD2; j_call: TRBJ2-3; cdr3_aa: CASSPPGTSGSTDTQYF; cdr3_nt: TGTGCCAGCAGTCCCCCCGGGACTAGCGGGAGCACAGATACGCAGTATTTT
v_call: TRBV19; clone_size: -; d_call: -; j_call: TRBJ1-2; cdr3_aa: CASRVTGTHGYTF; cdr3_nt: TGTGCCAGTAGGGTAACAGGGACCCATGGCTACACCTTC
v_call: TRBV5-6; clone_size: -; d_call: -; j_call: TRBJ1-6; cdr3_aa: CASSLRGARYNSPLHF; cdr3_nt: TGTGCCAGCAGCTTGCGGGGGGCTCGGTATAATTCACCCCTCCACTTT
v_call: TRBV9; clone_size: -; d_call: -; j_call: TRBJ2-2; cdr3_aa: CASMAHAGLSGGELFF; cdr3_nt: TGTGCCAGCATGGCTCATGCGGGGCTCTCTGGCGGGGAGCTGTTTTTT
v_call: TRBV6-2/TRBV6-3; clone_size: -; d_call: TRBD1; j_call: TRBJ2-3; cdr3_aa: CASSFFRDRGADTQYF; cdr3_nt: TGTGCCAGCAGTTTCTTCCGGGACAGGGGCGCAGATACGCAGTATTTT
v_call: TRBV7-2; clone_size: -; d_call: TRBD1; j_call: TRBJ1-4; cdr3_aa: CASSLTGAGQAGKLFF; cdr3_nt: TGTGCCAGCAGCTTGACAGGGGCGGGGCAAGCGGGAAAACTGTTTTTT
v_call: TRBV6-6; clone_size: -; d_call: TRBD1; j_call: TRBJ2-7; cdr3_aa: CASSYDPGTALEQYF; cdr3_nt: TGTGCCAGCAGTTACGACCCCGGGACAGCCTTAGAGCAGTACTTC
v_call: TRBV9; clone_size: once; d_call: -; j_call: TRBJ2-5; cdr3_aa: CASSVGGLAAETQYF; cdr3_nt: TGTGCCAGCAGCGTAGGAGGTCTAGCCGCCGAGACCCAGTACTTC
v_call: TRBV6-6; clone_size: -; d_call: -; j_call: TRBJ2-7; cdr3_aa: CASGGSSYEQYF; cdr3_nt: TGTGCCAGCGGGGGGAGCTCCTACGAGCAGTACTTC
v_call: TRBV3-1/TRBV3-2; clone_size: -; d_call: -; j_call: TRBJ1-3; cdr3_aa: CASSQDPNTIYF; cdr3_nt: TGTGCCAGCAGCCAAGATCCGAACACCATATATTTT
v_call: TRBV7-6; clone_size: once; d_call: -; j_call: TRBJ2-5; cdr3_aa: CASSLYFGPGETQYF; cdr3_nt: TGTGCCAGCAGCTTATATTTTGGCCCCGGGGAGACCCAGTACTTC
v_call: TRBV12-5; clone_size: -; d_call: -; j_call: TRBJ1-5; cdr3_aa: CASAPGREGQPQHF; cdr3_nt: TGTGCTAGTGCCCCCGGCAGGGAGGGTCAGCCCCAGCATTTT
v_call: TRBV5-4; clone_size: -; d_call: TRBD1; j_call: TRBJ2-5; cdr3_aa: CASSHDREETQYF; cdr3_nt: TGTGCCAGCAGCCATGACAGGGAAGAGACCCAGTACTTC
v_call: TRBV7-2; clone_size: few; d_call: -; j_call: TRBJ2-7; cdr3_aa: CASSFFGSSYEQYF; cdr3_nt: TGTGCCAGCAGCTTCTTTGGCAGCTCCTACGAGCAGTACTTC
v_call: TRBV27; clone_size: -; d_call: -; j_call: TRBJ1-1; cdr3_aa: CASSYRETNTEAFF; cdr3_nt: TGTGCCAGCAGTTACAGGGAAACGAACACTGAAGCTTTCTTT
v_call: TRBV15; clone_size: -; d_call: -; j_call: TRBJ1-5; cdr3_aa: CATSKDRLNQPQHF; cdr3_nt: TGTGCCACCAGCAAAGACAGGCTCAATCAGCCCCAGCATTTT
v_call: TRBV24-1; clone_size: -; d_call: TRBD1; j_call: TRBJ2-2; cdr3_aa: CATSDALTGRTGELFF; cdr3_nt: TGTGCCACCAGTGACGCTTTGACAGGGCGAACCGGGGAGCTGTTTTTT
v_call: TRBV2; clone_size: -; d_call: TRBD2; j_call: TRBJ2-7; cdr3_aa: CASSPYSGGGGEQYF; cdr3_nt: TGTGCCAGCAGTCCCTATAGCGGGGGGGGAGGCGAGCAGTACTTC
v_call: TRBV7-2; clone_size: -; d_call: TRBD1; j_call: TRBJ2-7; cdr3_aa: CASSLPGGYEQYF; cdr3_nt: TGTGCCAGCAGCTTACCAGGGGGCTACGAGCAGTACTTC
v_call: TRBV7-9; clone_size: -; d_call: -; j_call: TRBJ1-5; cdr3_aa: CASSLVRDQPQHF; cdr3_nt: TGTGCCAGCAGCTTAGTTAGAGATCAGCCCCAGCATTTT
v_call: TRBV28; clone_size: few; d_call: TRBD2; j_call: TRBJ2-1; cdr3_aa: CASSLAQTSGRYEQFF; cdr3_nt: TGTGCCAGCAGTTTAGCCCAGACTAGCGGGAGATATGAGCAGTTCTTC
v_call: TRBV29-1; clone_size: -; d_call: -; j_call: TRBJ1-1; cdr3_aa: CSVHPGLRTEAFF; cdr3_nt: TGCAGCGTGCATCCGGGTTTGAGGACTGAAGCTTTCTTT
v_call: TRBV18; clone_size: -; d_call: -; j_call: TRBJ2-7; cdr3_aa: CASSPPTGTSYEQYF; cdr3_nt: TGTGCCAGCTCACCACCGACAGGTACCTCCTACGAGCAGTACTTC
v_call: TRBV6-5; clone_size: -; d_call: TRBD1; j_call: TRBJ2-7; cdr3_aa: CASSTGQGAAYEQYF; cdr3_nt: TGTGCCAGCAGTACCGGACAGGGGGCGGCCTACGAGCAGTACTTC
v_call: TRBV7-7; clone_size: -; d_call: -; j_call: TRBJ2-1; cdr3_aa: CASSSSVLANEQFF; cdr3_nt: TGTGCCAGCAGCTCCTCGGTCCTCGCCAATGAGCAGTTCTTC
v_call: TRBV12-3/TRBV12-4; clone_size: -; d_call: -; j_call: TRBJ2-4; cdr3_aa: CASTTDRSNIQYF; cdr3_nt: TGTGCCAGCACCACAGACAGATCAAACATTCAGTACTTC
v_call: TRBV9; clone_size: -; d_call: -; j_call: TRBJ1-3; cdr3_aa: CASSPSAGNTIYF; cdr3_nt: TGTGCCAGCAGCCCCTCGGCTGGAAACACCATATATTTT
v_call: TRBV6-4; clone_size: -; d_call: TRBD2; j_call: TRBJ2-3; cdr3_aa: CASRGLAGSKGTQYF; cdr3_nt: TGTGCCAGCAGAGGACTAGCGGGGAGTAAGGGTACGCAGTATTTT
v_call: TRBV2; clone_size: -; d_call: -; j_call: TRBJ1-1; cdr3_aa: CASRPFPTGVHGNTEAFF; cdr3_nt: TGTGCCAGCAGGCCATTCCCAACAGGTGTTCATGGGAACACTGAAGCTTTCTTT
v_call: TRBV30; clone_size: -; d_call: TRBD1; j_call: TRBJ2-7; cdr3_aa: CAWRGTAVVSYEQYF; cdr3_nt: TGTGCCTGGAGGGGGACAGCCGTAGTTTCCTACGAGCAGTACTTC
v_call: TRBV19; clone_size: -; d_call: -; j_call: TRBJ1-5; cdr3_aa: CASRGNRVRQPQHF; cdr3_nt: TGTGCCAGTAGAGGGAACAGGGTCAGGCAGCCCCAGCATTTT
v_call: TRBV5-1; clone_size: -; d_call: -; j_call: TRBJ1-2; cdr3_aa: CASSLGQGGYGYTF; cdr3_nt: TGCGCCAGCAGCTTGGGGCAGGGCGGCTATGGCTACACCTTC
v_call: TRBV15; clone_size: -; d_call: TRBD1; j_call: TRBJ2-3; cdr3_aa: CATSARQGPTDTQYF; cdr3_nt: TGTGCCACCAGCGCCCGACAGGGGCCGACAGATACGCAGTATTTT
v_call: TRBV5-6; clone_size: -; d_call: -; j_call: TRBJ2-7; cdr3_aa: CASSRGSGSSYEQYF; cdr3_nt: TGTGCCAGCAGCCGTGGGTCAGGCAGCTCCTACGAGCAGTACTTC
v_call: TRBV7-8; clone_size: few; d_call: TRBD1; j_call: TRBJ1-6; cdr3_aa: CASRPGTDNSPLHF; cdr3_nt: TGTGCCAGCAGGCCCGGGACAGATAATTCACCCCTCCACTTT
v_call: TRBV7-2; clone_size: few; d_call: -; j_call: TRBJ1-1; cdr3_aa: CASSSFRGSEAFF; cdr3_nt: TGTGCCAGCAGCTCGTTCAGGGGCTCTGAAGCTTTCTTT
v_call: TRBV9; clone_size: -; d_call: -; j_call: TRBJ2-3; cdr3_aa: CASSALDTQYF; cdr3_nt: TGTGCCAGCAGCGCGTTAGATACGCAGTATTTT
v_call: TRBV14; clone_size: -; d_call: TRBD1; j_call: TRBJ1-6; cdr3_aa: CASSQTGINSPLHF; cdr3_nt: TGTGCCAGCAGCCAGACAGGGATAAATTCACCCCTCCACTTT
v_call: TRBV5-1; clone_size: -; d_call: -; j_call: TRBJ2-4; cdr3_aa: CASTQKGGNIQYF; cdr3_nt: TGCGCCAGCACCCAAAAGGGGGGGAACATTCAGTACTTC
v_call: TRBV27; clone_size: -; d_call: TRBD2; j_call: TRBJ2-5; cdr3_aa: CASSQLAGGLETQYF; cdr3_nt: TGTGCCAGCAGTCAACTAGCGGGGGGGCTGGAGACCCAGTACTTC
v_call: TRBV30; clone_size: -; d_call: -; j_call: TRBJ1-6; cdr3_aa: CAMGTTNSYNSPLHF; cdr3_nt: TGTGCCATGGGGACAACAAACAGCTATAATTCACCCCTCCACTTT
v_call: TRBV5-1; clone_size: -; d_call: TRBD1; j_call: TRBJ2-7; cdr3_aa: CASSPQTGHEQYF; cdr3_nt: TGCGCCAGCAGTCCTCAGACAGGGCACGAGCAGTACTTC
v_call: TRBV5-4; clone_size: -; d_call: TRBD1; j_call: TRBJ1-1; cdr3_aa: CARGGQGTGEAFF; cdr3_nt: TGTGCCAGGGGGGGGCAGGGGACAGGTGAAGCTTTCTTT
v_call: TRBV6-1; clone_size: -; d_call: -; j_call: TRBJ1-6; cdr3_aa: CASSEGKGNRNSPLHF; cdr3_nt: TGTGCCAGCAGTGAAGGGAAGGGGAATCGAAATTCACCCCTCCACTTT
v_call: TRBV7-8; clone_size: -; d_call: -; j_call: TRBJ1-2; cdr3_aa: CASSLGHRNYGYTF; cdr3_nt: TGTGCCAGCAGCTTAGGACACCGTAACTATGGCTACACCTTC
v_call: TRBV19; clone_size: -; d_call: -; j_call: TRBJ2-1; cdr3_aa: CASSRYLNEQFF; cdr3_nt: TGTGCCAGTAGCCGATACTTGAATGAGCAGTTCTTC
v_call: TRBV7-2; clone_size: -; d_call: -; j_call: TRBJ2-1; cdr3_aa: CASSLVGGAQFF; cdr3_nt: TGTGCCAGCAGCTTAGTGGGTGGAGCGCAGTTCTTC
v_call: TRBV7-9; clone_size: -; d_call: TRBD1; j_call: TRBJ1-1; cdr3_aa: CASSLRQGGTEAFF; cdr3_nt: TGTGCCAGCAGCCTCCGACAGGGCGGCACTGAAGCTTTCTTT
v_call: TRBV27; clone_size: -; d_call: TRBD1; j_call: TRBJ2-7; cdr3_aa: CASRGQGSFVQYF; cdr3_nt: TGTGCCAGCAGAGGACAGGGTTCATTCGTGCAGTACTTC
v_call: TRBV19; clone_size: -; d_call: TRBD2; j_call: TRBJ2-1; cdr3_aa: CASSIAAGGKGEQFF; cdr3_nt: TGTGCCAGTAGTATAGCGGCGGGGGGGAAAGGTGAGCAGTTCTTC